These 17 T cell receptor beta chains originate from one sample sequenced in a study of cytomegalovirus exposure and HLA in healthy donors. PCR was performed using 60 Vbeta and 13 Jbeta primers. The protocol was immunoSEQ multiplex PCR, while the TCRdb copy is restricted to in-frame clones and leaves out a portion. The sample lists about 120,000 clones; approximately 80% were seen once. Material: PBMCs. These TCRs come from a man aged 25-45 years in good health and CMV-seronegative.

This sequence joins TRBV7-6 and TRBJ1-5; D ambiguous. CDR3 length: 16 amino acids. V lost 0 bases and J lost 6, with 15 bases in between. CDR1 is SGHVS and CDR2 is FNYEAQ in the germline V gene. CDR3 loop: CASSLAAGPFLQPQHF. CDR3 DNA: TGTGCCAGCAGCTTAGCGGCAGGTCCATTCCTTCAGCCCCAGCATTTT.

The chain couples TRBV7-9 to TRBJ1-5; perhaps TRBD1 as D (5 bases). CDR1 and CDR2 from the germline V gene are SEHNR and FQNEAQ (reference sequence). This CDR3 has 17 residues. V lost 5 bases and J lost 5, with 22 bases in between. DNA for the CDR3: TGTGCCAGCAGCCTTTTTCTTGTGGACAAGGGCGATCAGCCCCAGCATTTT. As protein: CASSLFLVDKGDQPQHF. Full variable domain (rest looked up from reference TRBV7-9 and TRBJ1-5): DTGVSQNPRHKITKRGQNVTFRCDPISEHNRLYWYRQTLGQGPEFLTYFQNEAQLEKSRLLSDRFSAERPKGSFSTLEIQRTEQGDSAMYLCASSLFLVDKGDQPQHFGDGTRLSIL.

The V gene is TRBV7-9, the J gene TRBJ1-1; no definite D call. CDR1 and CDR2 (germline): SEHNR, FQNEAQ (reference sequence). The CDR3 runs 12 residues. V lost 7 bases and J lost 6, with 12 bases in between. CDR3 sequence: CASKVTGAEAFF. CDR3 in DNA: TGTGCCAGCAAGGTCACCGGGGCTGAAGCTTTCTTT. The variable domain in full, with the rest retrieved from reference TRBV7-9 and TRBJ1-1, is DTGVSQNPRHKITKRGQNVTFRCDPISEHNRLYWYRQTLGQGPEFLTYFQNEAQLEKSRLLSDRFSAERPKGSFSTLEIQRTEQGDSAMYLCASKVTGAEAFFGQGTRLTVV.

This chain joins TRBV28 and TRBJ2-7; a possible D gene is TRBD2 (5 bases). V was clipped by 2 bases and J by 2 bases, with 10 bases between them. The germline V gene encodes CDR1 MDHEN and CDR2 SYDVKM. CDR3 length: 14 residues. This CDR3 is CASSLMLAAYEQYF. In nucleotides, the CDR3 is TGTGCCAGCAGTTTAATGCTAGCAGCCTACGAGCAGTACTTC. Together with reference TRBV28 and TRBJ2-7, the CDR3 gives the full variable domain: DVKVTQSSRYLVKRTGEKVFLECVQDMDHENMFWYRQDPGLGLRLIYFSYDVKMKEKGDIPEGYSVSREKKERFSLILESASTNQTSMYLCASSLMLAAYEQYFGPGTRLTVT.

V gene TRBV28 combines with J gene TRBJ2-7; 9 nucleotides line up with TRBD1. CDR1 is MDHEN, CDR2 SYDVKM, per germline. This CDR3 region has 15 residues. Trimming took 4 bases from V and 5 from J; bases not matched to a gene: 9. The CDR3 DNA sequence: TGTGCCAGCAGTTCCCCCGGGACAGGGTCGGACGAGCAGTACTTC. Translated, it gives CASSSPGTGSDEQYF.

A few counts support this clone. This chain uses TRBV18 with TRBJ1-1, with a tentative D call TRBD1 (5 bases). The CDR3 runs to 16 residues. Germline-derived CDR1 and CDR2 are KGHSH and LQKENI. Between the trimmed V and J ends, which lost 3 bases and 5 bases, there was a span of 19 bases. This chain's CDR3 is CASSPSLGQGRTEAFF. The DNA of the CDR3 is TGTGCCAGCTCACCGTCCCTCGGTCAGGGCAGAACTGAAGCTTTCTTT. The full variable domain, its missing parts supplied by reference TRBV18 and TRBJ1-1, is NAGVMQNPRHLVRRRGQEARLRCSPMKGHSHVYWYRQLPEEGLKFMVYLQKENIIDESGMPKERFSAEFPKEGPSILRIQQVVRGDSAAYFCASSPSLGQGRTEAFFGQGTRLTVV.

The DNA for the CDR3 is TGTGCCAGCAGACAAGCGGGCGCATCAATAGATGGCTACACCTTC. Translation gives CASRQAGASIDGYTF. The V gene is TRBV25-1, the J gene TRBJ1-2; D call uncertain. With 6 bases removed from V and 6 bases from J, the gap between germline ends came to 20 bases. Looked up from germline, CDR1 is MGHDK and CDR2 is SYGVNS. The CDR3 runs to 15 residues.

The chain joins TRBV5-1 to TRBJ1-5; TRBD1 matches 8 bases. Trimming cost V 3 bases and J 2 bases; bases outside gene matches: 1. The CDR3 consists of 14 residues. CDR1 and CDR2 from the germline V gene are SGHRS and YFSETQ. CDR3 sequence reads: CASSWGQGNQPQHF. In DNA form, the CDR3 reads TGCGCCAGCAGCTGGGGACAGGGCAATCAGCCCCAGCATTTT.

The V call is TRBV5-4, the J call TRBJ1-1, with D uncertain. Looked up from germline, CDR1 is SGHNT and CDR2 is YYREEE (reference sequence). With 3 bases removed from V and 1 base from J, the gap between germline ends came to 4 bases. The CDR3 length is 12 residues. CDR3 amino acids: CASSSGNTEAFF. The DNA of the CDR3 is TGTGCCAGCAGCTCAGGGAACACTGAAGCTTTCTTT.

The V gene is TRBV11-2, the J gene TRBJ2-2; D is possibly TRBD1 (8 bases). Per the germline V gene, CDR1 is SGHAT and CDR2 is FQNNGV. The CDR3 spans 15 residues. The V end lost 8 bases, the J end lost 4 bases, and 17 bases lay between the germline ends. The CDR3 coding sequence is TGTGCCAGCGCCTCACAGGGGGGGGGCACCGGGGAGCTGTTTTTT. This translates into CASASQGGGTGELFF.

V gene TRBV7-6 combines with J gene TRBJ2-5, with 8 positions matching TRBD2. The ends lost 5 bases at V and 2 bases at J; junction bases unmatched: 13. CDR3 length: 17 residues. The germline gives CDR1 SGHVS, CDR2 FNYEAQ. In nucleotides, the CDR3 is TGTGCCAGCAGCCTCCGATCGGGTAGCGGGACACAAGAGACCCAGTACTTC. It encodes CASSLRSGSGTQETQYF. Drawing the rest from reference TRBV7-6 and TRBJ2-5, the complete variable domain is GAGVSQSPRYKVTKRGQDVALRCDPISGHVSLYWYRQALGQGPEFLTYFNYEAQQDKSGLPNDRFSAERPEGSISTLTIQRTEQRDSAMYRCASSLRSGSGTQETQYFGPGTRLLVL.

This clone was detected only once. The chain carries TRBV25-1 and TRBJ2-4; 8 bases agree with TRBD1. Germline V gives CDR1 MGHDK, CDR2 SYGVNS. Losses at the gene ends were 1 base for V and 1 base for J; bases not matched to a gene: 6. This CDR3 is built from 17 residues. The CDR3, as DNA: TGTGCCAGCAGTGAATTTTCTGGACAGGGCGCCAAAAACATTCAGTACTTC. Protein sequence: CASSEFSGQGAKNIQYF.

This clone was seen a handful of times. V and J are TRBV18 and TRBJ1-4; TRBD1 agrees at 8 bases. The germline gives CDR1 KGHSH, CDR2 LQKENI. The CDR3 has 15 residues. V gave up 4 bases and J gave up 5 bases; unmatched junction bases: 6. The CDR3 region has the DNA TGTGCCAGCTCACGTTCGGGACAGGTGAATGAAAAACTGTTTTTT. This codes for CASSRSGQVNEKLFF.

The chain uses TRBV20-1 and TRBJ2-2, with D unclear. The V end was cut by 5 bases, the J end by 5 bases, with 6 bases between. Germline CDR1 reads DFQATT; CDR2 reads SNEGSKA (reference sequence). The CDR3 contains 11 residues. CDR3 nucleotide sequence: TGCAGTGCTGTGAGAACCGGGGAGCTGTTTTTT. This translates into CSAVRTGELFF.

The rearrangement links TRBV7-2 to TRBJ1-1; D gene ambiguous. V was shortened by 1 base and J by 7 bases, with 13 bases between the two germline ends. The CDR3 runs 14 residues. CDR1 SGHTA and CDR2 FQGNSA come from the germline V gene. CDR3 sequence: CASSLVIPSGEAFF. The DNA of the CDR3 is TGTGCCAGCAGCTTAGTTATCCCGAGCGGTGAAGCTTTCTTT.

The chain couples TRBV6-1 to TRBJ1-3; D is possibly TRBD1 (5 bases). V was clipped by 4 bases and J by 5 bases, with 15 bases between them. CDR3 length equals 15 residues. Germline loops: CDR1 MNHNS, CDR2 SASEGT. The CDR3 loop reads CASSAGTFLRNTIYF. DNA for the CDR3: TGTGCCAGCAGTGCCGGGACTTTTTTACGAAACACCATATATTTT.

The chain links TRBV18 to TRBJ2-3, with D perhaps TRBD1 (6 bases). Trimming took 1 base from V and 4 from J, leaving 12 bases between them. Germline CDR1 reads KGHSH; CDR2 reads LQKENI. The CDR3 loop spans 15 amino acids. The CDR3: CASSPLDSRADTQYF. In DNA, the CDR3 is TGTGCCAGCTCACCACTGGACAGTCGGGCAGATACGCAGTATTTT.